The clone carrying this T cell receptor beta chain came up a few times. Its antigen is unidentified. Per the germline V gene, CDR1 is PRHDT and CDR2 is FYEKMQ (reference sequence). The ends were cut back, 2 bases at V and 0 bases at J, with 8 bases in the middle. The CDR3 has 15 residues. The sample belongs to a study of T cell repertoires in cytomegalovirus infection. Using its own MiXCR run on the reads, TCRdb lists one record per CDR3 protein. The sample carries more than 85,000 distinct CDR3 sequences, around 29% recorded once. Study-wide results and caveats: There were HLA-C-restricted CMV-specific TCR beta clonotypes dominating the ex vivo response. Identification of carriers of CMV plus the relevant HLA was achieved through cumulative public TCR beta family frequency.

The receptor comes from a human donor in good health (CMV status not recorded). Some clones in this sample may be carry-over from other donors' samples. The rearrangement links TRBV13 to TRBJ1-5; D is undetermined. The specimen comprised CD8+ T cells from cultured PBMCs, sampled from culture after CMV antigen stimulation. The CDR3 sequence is CASSLKVDSNQPQHF. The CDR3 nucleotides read TGTGCCAGCAGCTTAAAGGTGGATAGCAATCAGCCCCAGCATTTT.